This T cell receptor (beta chain) was sequenced for a study of Graves' ophthalmopathy and Graves' hyperthyroidism (dated by TCRdb to the late 2010s). With respect to the entire study: Peripheral blood samples were taken at the time of initial diagnosis, before any treatment was given. The study used signatures of the TCR beta repertoire to tell Graves' ophthalmopathy apart from Graves' hyperthyroidism and to predict which patients would progress to ophthalmopathy. In total, approximately 140 blood samples were TCR-sequenced: 40 to 45 ophthalmopathy, under 85 hyperthyroidism and 17 hyperthyroidism-to-ophthalmopathy patients. To explore V-J signatures that separate ophthalmopathy from hyperthyroidism, a discovery set of about a hundred patients was enrolled, consisting of more than 40 with ophthalmopathy and some 56 with stable hyperthyroidism. An independent validation cohort comprised fewer than 20 hyperthyroidism patients and over 15 patients who later progressed from hyperthyroidism to ophthalmopathy. In more than five hyperthyroidism patients, the T-cell repertoires found in thyroid tissue were compared with those found in blood. Following sample collection, hyperthyroidism patients were given methimazole at a starting dose of 30 mg daily, and ophthalmopathy patients were given high-dose intravenous methylprednisolone. The 75 to 100 discovery patients were randomly divided into training and test sets at a 7:3 ratio.

The germline V gene (reference sequence) gives CDR1 as SEHNR and CDR2 as FQNEAQ. CDR3 length: 14 amino acids, cysteine to phenylalanine. The sequence is cut down to CDR3 DNA, 42 bases in frame from base 1. V is pruned by 3 bases and J by 4 bases, leaving 5 bases of the junction without a gene match. This clonotype showed up many times. The target of this receptor is not known. Base qualities were left out, and no much larger clone turns up one base away. Stable hyperthyroidism was defined as no progression to ophthalmopathy within 18 months of follow-up. Hyperthyroidism patients were newly diagnosed, were aged 18 to 65 years, and had a disease duration under 2 months. Anyone with other autoimmune diseases, uncontrolled infections, pregnancy or lactation was excluded from the study. Clinical symptoms, serum thyroxine, TRAb, thyroid ultrasound and orbital computed tomography formed the basis of the diagnosis. Ficoll-Paque density gradient centrifugation was used to isolate PBMCs from under 11 ml of fresh peripheral blood. Trizol reagent was used to extract the total RNA, and its quality was then checked on an Agilent 2100 Bioanalyzer.

For repertoire sequencing, TCR beta CDR3 regions were amplified from RNA transcripts. The first round of RT-PCR was done with HTBI primers and the Qiagen OneStep RT-PCR kit, and was followed by a second round of multiplex PCR, then size selection and purification. The libraries underwent paired-end sequencing with 100 bp reads on an Illumina HiSeq2000. As for the authors' bioinformatics: SOAPnuke was used to process the reads, throwing out any read that had adapters, had uncalled bases, had a mean Phred below 15, or lacked an exact constant-primer or identifier match. COPE v1.2.5 was used to merge the high-quality paired reads. Clonotypes were defined as unique nucleotide sequences and were aligned to IMGT TRB V, D and J references using MiTCR v1.1. Analysis was restricted to V-J combinations with a frequency above 0.0001, which covered 99.2% of repertoires. For each V-J combination, a TCR clonal expansion and chaos score was defined as F50 clonal expansion divided by the chaos observed in the TCRdist matrix. Welch's t-statistics and random forest were used to narrow the features down to over ten V-J combinations, which were then fed into a naive Bayes classifier. Thyroid-blood repertoire similarity was quantified with the Morisita-Horn index. The public reads were quality trimmed at Q25 with fastp and then assembled into clones with MiXCR by TCRdb, keeping productive beta chains. Rows merge per CDR3 protein into single entries with the most common DNA and genes. The V and J calls were determined by TCRdb, not by the authors. The sample yields about 620,000 distinct CDR3 sequences; about 24% were counted once. The ten largest clones capture more than 5.5% of the sample.

Study-level results and caveats: No statistical method was used to set the sample size in advance, and the investigators knew which group each participant was assigned to. Most expanded thyroid clonotypes with a frequency above 0.001 also appeared in blood, which suggests that blood repertoires may reflect the immune response in the thyroid. In cross-validation, the 13-signature model distinguished ophthalmopathy from stable hyperthyroidism with 87.88% sensitivity and about 81% specificity, while in the test set the corresponding values were about 80% and 75%. In validation, the model predicted ophthalmopathy progression with about 70% sensitivity and around 72% specificity; 12 predicted patients were CT-confirmed with GO in a median of about 6.1 months.

This clonotype was obtained from a woman younger than 35 with stable Graves' hyperthyroidism. Some clones in this sample may be carry-over from other donors' samples. Donor details come from another sample of the same person, matched by shared clones. The chain is assembled from TRBV7-9 and TRBJ1-1; the junction holds 7 bases that match TRBD1. Input material: peripheral blood. The encoded CDR3 is CASSFTGVLTEAFF. The bases read TGTGCCAGCAGCTTCACAGGGGTGCTCACTGAAGCTTTCTTT. Reference TRBV7-9 and TRBJ1-1 proteins supply the regions before and after the CDR3; the full variable domain is: DTGVSQNPRHKITKRGQNVTFRCDPISEHNRLYWYRQTLGQGPEFLTYFQNEAQLEKSRLLSDRFSAERPKGSFSTLEIQRTEQGDSAMYLCASSFTGVLTEAFFGQGTRLTVV.